This TCR beta chain emerged from a study of T cell repertoires and HLA-DP antigens. Background on the study: CD4+ T cells were cocultured with HeLa cells expressing HLA-DP. Overall study findings and caveats: Average cumulative frequency of previously undetected clones was approximately 34% against one allele and 45% to 65% against the other.

Trimming removed 5 bases at V and 0 bases at J, with 11 bases between. The CDR3 extends over 15 amino acids. Germline V lookup: CDR1 SGHVS, CDR2 FNYEAQ. Points on this clone: Its specificity is not known.

TCRdb's table, derived via immunoSEQ multiplex PCR, lists solely in-frame clones and lacks some. Here the sample spans about 73,000 clones, over 75% being singletons. This chain joins TRBV7-6 and TRBJ2-1; D not certain. The clonotype was recovered from a man aged 55 to 70 in good health and CMV-seronegative. The sequenced sample was CD4+ T cells from PBMCs. The CDR3 here is CASSPRPNSYNEQFF. As DNA, the CDR3 is TGTGCCAGCAGCCCCCGGCCCAACTCCTACAATGAGCAGTTCTTC.